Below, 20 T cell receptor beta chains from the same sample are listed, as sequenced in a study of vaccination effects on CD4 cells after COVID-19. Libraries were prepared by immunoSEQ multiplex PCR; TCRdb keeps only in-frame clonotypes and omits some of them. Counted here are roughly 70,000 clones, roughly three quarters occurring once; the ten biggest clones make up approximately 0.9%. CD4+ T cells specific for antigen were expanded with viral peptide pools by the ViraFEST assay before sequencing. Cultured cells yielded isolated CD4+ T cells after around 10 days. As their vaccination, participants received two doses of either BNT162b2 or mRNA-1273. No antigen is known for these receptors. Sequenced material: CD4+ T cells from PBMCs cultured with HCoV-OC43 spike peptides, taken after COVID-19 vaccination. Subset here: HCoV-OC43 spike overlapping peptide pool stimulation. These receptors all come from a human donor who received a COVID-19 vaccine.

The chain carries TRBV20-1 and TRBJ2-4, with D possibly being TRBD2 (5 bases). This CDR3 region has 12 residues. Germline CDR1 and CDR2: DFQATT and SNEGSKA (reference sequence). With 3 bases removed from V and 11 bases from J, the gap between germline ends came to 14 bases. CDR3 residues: CSASSGGKLQYF. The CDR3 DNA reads TGCAGTGCTAGTTCAGGAGGTAAACTTCAGTACTTC.

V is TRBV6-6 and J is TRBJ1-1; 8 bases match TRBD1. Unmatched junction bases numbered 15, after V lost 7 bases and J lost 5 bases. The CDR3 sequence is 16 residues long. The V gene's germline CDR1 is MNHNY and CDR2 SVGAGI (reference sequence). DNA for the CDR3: TGTGCCAGCACTATACAGGGCACAGGGGGGAGGACTGAAGCTTTCTTT. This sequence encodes CASTIQGTGGRTEAFF.

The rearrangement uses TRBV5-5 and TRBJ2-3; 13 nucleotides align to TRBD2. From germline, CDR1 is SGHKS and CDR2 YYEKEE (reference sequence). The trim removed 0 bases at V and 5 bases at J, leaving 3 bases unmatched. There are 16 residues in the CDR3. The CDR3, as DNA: TGTGCCAGCAGCTTGGAACTAGCGGGGGGGGGAGATACGCAGTATTTT. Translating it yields CASSLELAGGGDTQYF.

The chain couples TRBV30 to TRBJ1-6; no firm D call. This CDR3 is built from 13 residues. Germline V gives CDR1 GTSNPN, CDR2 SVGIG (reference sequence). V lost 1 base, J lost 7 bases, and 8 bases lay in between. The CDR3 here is CAWSASRNSPLHF. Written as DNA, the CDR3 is TGTGCCTGGAGTGCCAGTAGAAATTCACCCCTCCACTTT.

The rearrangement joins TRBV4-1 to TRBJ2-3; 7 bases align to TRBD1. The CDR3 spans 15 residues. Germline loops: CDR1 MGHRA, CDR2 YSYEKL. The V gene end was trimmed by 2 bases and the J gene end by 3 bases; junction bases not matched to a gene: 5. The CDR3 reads CASSQSGGPTDTQYF. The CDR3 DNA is TGCGCCAGCAGCCAATCAGGGGGACCTACAGATACGCAGTATTTT.

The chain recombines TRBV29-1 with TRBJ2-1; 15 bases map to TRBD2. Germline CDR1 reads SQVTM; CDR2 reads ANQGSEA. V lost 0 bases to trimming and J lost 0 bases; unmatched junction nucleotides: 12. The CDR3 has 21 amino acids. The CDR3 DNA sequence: TGCAGCGTTGAAGATCCTTTAGGGACTAGCGGGGGGTATAGCTCCTACAATGAGCAGTTCTTC. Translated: CSVEDPLGTSGGYSSYNEQFF.

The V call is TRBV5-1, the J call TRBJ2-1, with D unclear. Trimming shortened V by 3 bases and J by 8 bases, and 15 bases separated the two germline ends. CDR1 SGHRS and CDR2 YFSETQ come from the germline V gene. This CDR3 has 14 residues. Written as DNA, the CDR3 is TGCGCCAGCAGCTGGAACCTGGGCGGCGATGAGCAGTTCTTC. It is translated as CASSWNLGGDEQFF.

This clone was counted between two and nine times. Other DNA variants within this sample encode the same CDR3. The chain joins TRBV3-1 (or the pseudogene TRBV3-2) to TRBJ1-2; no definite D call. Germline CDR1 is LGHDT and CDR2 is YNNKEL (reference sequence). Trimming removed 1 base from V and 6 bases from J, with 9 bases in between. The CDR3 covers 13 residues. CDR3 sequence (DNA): TGTGCCAGCAGCCAAGTTGTTGGAGATGGCTACACCTTC. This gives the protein CASSQVVGDGYTF.

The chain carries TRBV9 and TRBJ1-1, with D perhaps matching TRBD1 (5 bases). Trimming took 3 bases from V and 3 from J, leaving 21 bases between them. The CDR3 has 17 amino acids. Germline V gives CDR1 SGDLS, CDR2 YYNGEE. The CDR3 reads CASSGGFREALDTEAFF. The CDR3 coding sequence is TGTGCCAGCAGCGGGGGATTCAGGGAGGCGTTGGACACTGAAGCTTTCTTT.

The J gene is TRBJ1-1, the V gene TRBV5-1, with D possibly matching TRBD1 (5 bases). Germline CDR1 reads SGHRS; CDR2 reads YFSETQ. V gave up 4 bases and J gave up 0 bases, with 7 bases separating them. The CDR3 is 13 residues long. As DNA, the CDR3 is TGCGCCAGCAGCCCACAGGTGAACACTGAAGCTTTCTTT. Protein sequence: CASSPQVNTEAFF. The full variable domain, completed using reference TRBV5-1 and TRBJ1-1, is KAGVTQTPRYLIKTRGQQVTLSCSPISGHRSVSWYQQTPGQGLQFLFEYFSETQRNKGNFPGRFSGRQFSNSRSEMNVSTLELGDSALYLCASSPQVNTEAFFGQGTRLTVV.

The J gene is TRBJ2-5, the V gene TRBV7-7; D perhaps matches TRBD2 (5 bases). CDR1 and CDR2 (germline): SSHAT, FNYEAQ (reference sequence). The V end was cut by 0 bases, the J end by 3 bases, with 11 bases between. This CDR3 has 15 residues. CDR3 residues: CASSLATTGKETQYF. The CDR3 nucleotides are TGTGCCAGCAGCTTAGCGACGACGGGGAAAGAGACCCAGTACTTC.

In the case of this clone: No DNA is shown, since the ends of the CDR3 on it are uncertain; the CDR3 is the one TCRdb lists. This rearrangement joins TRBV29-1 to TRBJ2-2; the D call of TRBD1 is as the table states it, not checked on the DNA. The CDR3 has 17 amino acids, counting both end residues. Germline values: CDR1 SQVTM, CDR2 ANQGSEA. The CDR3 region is CSVGPGRGFSRSGELFF.

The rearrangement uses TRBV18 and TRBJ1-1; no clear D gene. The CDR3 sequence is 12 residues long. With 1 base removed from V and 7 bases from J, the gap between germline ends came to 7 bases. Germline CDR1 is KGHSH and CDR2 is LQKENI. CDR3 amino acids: CASSPQGYEAFF. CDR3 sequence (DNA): TGTGCCAGCTCACCACAGGGCTATGAAGCTTTCTTT.

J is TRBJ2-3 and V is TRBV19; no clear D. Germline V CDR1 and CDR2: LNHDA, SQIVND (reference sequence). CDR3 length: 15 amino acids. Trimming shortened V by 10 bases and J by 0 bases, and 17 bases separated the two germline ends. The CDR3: CAIPDDGPSTDTQYF. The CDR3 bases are TGTGCCATCCCCGACGACGGACCTAGCACAGATACGCAGTATTTT.

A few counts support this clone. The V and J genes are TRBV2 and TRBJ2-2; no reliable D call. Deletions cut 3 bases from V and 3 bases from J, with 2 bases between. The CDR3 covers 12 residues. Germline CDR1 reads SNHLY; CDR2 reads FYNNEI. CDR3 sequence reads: CASSEDTGELFF. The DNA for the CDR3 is TGTGCCAGCAGTGAGGACACCGGGGAGCTGTTTTTT. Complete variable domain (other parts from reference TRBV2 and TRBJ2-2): EPEVTQTPSHQVTQMGQEVILRCVPISNHLYFYWYRQILGQKVEFLVSFYNNEISEKSEIFDDQFSVERPDGSNFTLKIRSTKLEDSAMYFCASSEDTGELFFGEGSRLTVL.

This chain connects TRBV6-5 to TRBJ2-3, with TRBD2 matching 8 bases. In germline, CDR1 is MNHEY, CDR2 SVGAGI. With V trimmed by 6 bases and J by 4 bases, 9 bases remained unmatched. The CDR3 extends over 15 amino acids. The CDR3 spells CASSFNGGAPDTQYF. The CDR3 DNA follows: TGTGCCAGCAGCTTCAACGGGGGGGCCCCAGATACGCAGTATTTT.

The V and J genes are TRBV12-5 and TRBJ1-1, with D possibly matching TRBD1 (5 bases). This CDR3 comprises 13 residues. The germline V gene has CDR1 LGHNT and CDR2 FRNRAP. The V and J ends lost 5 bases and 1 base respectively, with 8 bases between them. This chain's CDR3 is CASGPRGNTEAFF. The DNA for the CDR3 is TGTGCTAGTGGTCCGAGGGGGAACACTGAAGCTTTCTTT.

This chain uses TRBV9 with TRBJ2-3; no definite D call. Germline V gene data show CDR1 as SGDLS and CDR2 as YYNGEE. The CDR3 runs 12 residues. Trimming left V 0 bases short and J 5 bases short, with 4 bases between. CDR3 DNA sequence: TGTGCCAGCAGCGTAGGACTAGATACGCAGTATTTT. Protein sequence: CASSVGLDTQYF.

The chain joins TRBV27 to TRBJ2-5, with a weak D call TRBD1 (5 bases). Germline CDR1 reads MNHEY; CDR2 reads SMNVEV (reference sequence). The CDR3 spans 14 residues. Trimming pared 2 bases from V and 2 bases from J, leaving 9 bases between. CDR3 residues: CASSLKGVQETQYF. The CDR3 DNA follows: TGTGCCAGCAGTTTAAAAGGGGTTCAAGAGACCCAGTACTTC.

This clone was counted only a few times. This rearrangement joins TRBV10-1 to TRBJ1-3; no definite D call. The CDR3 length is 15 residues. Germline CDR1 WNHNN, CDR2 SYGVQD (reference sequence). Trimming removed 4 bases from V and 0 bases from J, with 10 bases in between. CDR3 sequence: CASSVGSSSGNTIYF. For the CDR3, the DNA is TGCGCCAGCAGTGTTGGCTCGAGCTCTGGAAACACCATATATTTT.